This T cell receptor (beta chain) is from a study of response to subunit inactivated influenza vaccine. The length of the CDR3 is 17 residues. Trimming removed 4 bases from V and 7 bases from J; junction bases left unmatched: 10. The germline CDR1 and CDR2 sequences are SGHRS and YFSETQ. In regard to this clonotype: Its antigen is not known.

TCRdb analysed the RT-PCR reads with MiXCR anew, one entry per CDR3 protein. The table lists about 580,000 distinct CDR3 sequences, 14% of them singletons. Study-level points and caveats: Authors suggested seasonal influenza vaccinations each recruit few new T cells.

The material was PBMCs from blood, obtained 11 to 12 days after vaccination. The chain joins TRBV5-1 to TRBJ2-1; 14 nucleotides align to TRBD2. This clonotype was obtained from a man aged 45-65 years who received an inactivated influenza vaccine. The CDR3 DNA sequence: TGCGCCAGCAGCACGGGACCGGGACTAGCGGGAGTAAATGAGCAGTTCTTC. The encoded protein is CASSTGPGLAGVNEQFF.